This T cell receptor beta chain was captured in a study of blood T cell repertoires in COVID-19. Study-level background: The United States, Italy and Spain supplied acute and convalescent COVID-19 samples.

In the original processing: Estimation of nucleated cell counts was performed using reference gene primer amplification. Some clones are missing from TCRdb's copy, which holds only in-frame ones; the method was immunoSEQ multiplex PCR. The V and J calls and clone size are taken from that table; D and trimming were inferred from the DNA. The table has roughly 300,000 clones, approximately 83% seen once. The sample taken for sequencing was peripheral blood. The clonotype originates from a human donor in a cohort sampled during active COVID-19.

The CDR3 DNA sequence: TGTGCCAGCACTCAATCGGGGACCCAGTACTTC. The encoded protein is CASTQSGTQYF. The chain couples TRBV2 to TRBJ2-5; D gene ambiguous. The CDR3 loop spans 11 amino acids. From germline, CDR1 is SNHLY and CDR2 FYNNEI. The V end was cut by 7 bases, the J end by 7 bases, with 10 bases between. The full variable domain, its missing parts supplied by reference TRBV2 and TRBJ2-5, is EPEVTQTPSHQVTQMGQEVILRCVPISNHLYFYWYRQILGQKVEFLVSFYNNEISEKSEIFDDQFSVERPDGSNFTLKIRSTKLEDSAMYFCASTQSGTQYFGPGTRLLVL.